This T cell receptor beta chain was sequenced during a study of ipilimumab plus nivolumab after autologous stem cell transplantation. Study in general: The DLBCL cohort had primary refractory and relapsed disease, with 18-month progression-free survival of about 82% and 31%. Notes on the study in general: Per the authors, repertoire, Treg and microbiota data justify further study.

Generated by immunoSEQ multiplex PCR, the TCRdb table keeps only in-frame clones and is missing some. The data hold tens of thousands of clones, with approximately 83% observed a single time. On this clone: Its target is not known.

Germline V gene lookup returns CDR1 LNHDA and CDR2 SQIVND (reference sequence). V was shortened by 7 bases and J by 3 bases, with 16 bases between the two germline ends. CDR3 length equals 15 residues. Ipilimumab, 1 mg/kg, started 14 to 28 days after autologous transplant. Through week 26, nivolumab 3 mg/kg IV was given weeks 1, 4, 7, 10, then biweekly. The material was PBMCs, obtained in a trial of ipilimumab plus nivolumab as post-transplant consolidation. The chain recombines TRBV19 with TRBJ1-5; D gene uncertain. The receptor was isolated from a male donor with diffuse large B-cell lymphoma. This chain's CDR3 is CASTRTHGDNQPQHF. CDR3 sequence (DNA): TGTGCCAGTACCCGGACTCACGGGGACAATCAGCCCCAGCATTTT.